The source of this T cell receptor beta chain is a study of OX40 agonist ivuxolimab in advanced cancers. Points on this clone: Its matching antigen is unknown.

Only in-frame clones appear in the TCRdb table, and some are missing; sequencing was by immunoSEQ multiplex PCR. This table holds tens of thousands of clones, approximately 84% found once. Whole-study findings and limits: More expanded clones were seen, on average, in CD8+ T cells than in CD4+. Within 6 weeks, CD4+ and CD8+ blood T cells expanded clonally at 0.1 to 3.0 mg/kg.

This CDR3 comprises 14 residues. Germline V gene data show CDR1 as MDHEN and CDR2 as SYDVKM. Trimming shortened V by 6 bases and J by 4 bases, and 12 bases separated the two germline ends. This TCR came from an adult with an advanced solid tumor such as melanoma, head and neck, liver or kidney cancer. The starting material was CD4+ or CD8+ T cells sorted from blood, obtained in a trial of the OX40 agonist ivuxolimab. V gene TRBV28 combines with J gene TRBJ2-2, with D possibly being TRBD1 (5 bases). CDR3 sequence reads: CASSQGFGTGELFF. The CDR3 DNA reads as TGTGCCAGCAGCCAGGGCTTCGGCACCGGGGAGCTGTTTTTT.